These T cell receptor beta chains were read from a single sample in a study of T cell changes during pregnancy in multiple sclerosis. Clones were sequenced by immunoSEQ multiplex PCR, and TCRdb holds only the in-frame ones, with some missing. The data show 75,000 to 100,000 clones, 91% seen once. The sample consisted of peripheral blood, taken after pregnancy. Source of these receptors: a female donor in good health, enrolled as a control in a pregnancy study. Both conserved end residues are part of each CDR3. The D gene is left open where the match is weak. The size entry is marked missing in some rows and otherwise reads once, few, many or a size class.

size	D	V	J	CDR3	DNA
NA	NA	TRBV30	TRBJ1-1	CAWSVQGRAGTEAFF	TGTGCCTGGAGTGTACAAGGGAGGGCTGGCACTGAAGCTTTCTTT
NA	NA	TRBV5-1	TRBJ2-7	CASSYTGFGPEQYF	TGCGCCAGCAGCTATACAGGGTTTGGCCCCGAGCAGTACTTC
NA	NA	TRBV7-9	TRBJ1-1	CASSLDGGEAFF	TGTGCCAGCAGCTTAGACGGTGGTGAAGCTTTCTTT
NA	TRBD1	TRBV27	TRBJ2-7	CASSLGTGFYEQYF	TGTGCCAGCAGTTTGGGGACAGGGTTCTACGAGCAGTACTTC
NA	NA	TRBV5-1	TRBJ1-1	CASSLTVLGNTEAFF	TGCGCCAGCAGCTTGACAGTCCTCGGGAACACTGAAGCTTTCTTT
NA	TRBD1	TRBV28	TRBJ2-7	CASRYGTGGSYEQYF	TGTGCCAGCAGATACGGGACAGGGGGCTCCTACGAGCAGTACTTC
NA	TRBD1	TRBV19	TRBJ2-2	CASFAGGITGELFF	TGTGCCAGTTTTGCAGGGGGTATCACCGGGGAGCTGTTTTTT
NA	NA	TRBV7-6	TRBJ2-2	CASSLSWTANTGELFF	TGTGCCAGCAGCTTATCCTGGACAGCGAACACCGGGGAGCTGTTTTTT
once	NA	TRBV30	TRBJ1-6	CAWSVQGGGSPLHF	TGTGCCTGGAGTGTACAGGGCGGCGGTTCACCCCTCCACTTT
NA	NA	TRBV28	TRBJ2-7	CASSLTTQYF	TGTGCCAGCAGTTTAACTACGCAGTACTTC
NA	TRBD1	TRBV7-8	TRBJ1-5	CASSQAGTGESIQPQHF	TGTGCCAGCAGTCAAGCGGGGACAGGGGAAAGTATACAGCCCCAGCATTTT
NA	NA	TRBV5-1	TRBJ2-1	CASRTRQGDNEQFF	TGCGCCAGCAGGACTAGACAGGGCGACAATGAGCAGTTCTTC
NA	NA	TRBV7-2	TRBJ2-1	CASSLVTGSYNEQFF	TGTGCCAGCAGCTTAGTGACAGGTAGTTACAATGAGCAGTTCTTC
NA	TRBD1	TRBV28	TRBJ1-5	CASSTTRQGWGPQHF	TGTGCCAGCAGTACGACGAGACAGGGGTGGGGGCCCCAGCATTTT
NA	TRBD1	TRBV7-3	TRBJ2-3	CASSTQGVGNTDTQYF	TGTGCCAGCTCTACCCAGGGGGTGGGTAACACAGATACGCAGTATTTT